This T cell receptor beta chain originates from a study of beta chain features in type 1 diabetes. Reverse transcription of all isolated RNA meant that expressed TCRB transcripts were sequenced. The repertoire was sequenced with immunoSEQ multiplex PCR; TCRdb's copy has only in-frame clones and lacks some. The sample consists of 110,000 to 150,000 clones, about 7% of them appearing once. Trimming took off 6 bases at V and 4 bases at J, with 7 bases between the two ends. The germline gives CDR1 MDHEN, CDR2 SYDVKM. CDR3 length equals 12 residues. Study-level results: Type 1 diabetes patients had TCRB CDR3s that were shorter (moderately but significantly so) in all four CD4+ subsets. Although PCR might favor shorter templates, it would do so equally in patients and controls.

This clone was picked up a small number of times. Its antigen remains unidentified. Sequencing was done on a sample of central memory CD4+ T cells from blood. This chain links TRBV28 with TRBJ1-3; no firm D call. The TCR sequence derives from a woman aged 25 to 39 in good health. CDR3 DNA sequence: TGTGCCAGCAGAGGACTCGGAAACACCATATATTTT. This encodes CASRGLGNTIYF.